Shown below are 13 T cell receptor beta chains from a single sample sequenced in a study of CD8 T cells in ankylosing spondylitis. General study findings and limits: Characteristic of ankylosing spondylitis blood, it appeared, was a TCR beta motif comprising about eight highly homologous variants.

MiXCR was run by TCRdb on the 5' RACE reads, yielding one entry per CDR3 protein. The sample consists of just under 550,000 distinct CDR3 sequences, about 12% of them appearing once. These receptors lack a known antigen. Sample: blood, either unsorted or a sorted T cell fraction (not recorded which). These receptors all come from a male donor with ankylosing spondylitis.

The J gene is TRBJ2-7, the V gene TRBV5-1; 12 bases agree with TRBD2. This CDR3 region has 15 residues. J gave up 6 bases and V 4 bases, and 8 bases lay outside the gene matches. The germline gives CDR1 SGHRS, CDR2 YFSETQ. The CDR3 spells CASSPGLAGSGEQYF. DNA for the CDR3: TGCGCCAGCAGCCCCGGACTAGCGGGATCCGGCGAGCAGTACTTC.

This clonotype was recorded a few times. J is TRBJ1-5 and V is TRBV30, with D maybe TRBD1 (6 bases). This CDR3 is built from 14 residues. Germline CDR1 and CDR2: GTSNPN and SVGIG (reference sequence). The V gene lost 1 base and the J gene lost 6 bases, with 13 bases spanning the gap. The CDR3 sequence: CAWSGNRVGQPQHF. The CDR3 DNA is TGTGCCTGGAGTGGGAACAGGGTCGGTCAGCCCCAGCATTTT. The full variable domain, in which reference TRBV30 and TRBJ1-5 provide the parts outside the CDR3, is SQTIHQWPATLVQPVGSPLSLECTVEGTSNPNLYWYRQAAGRGLQLLFYSVGIGQISSEVPQNLSASRPQDRQFILSSKKLLLSDSGFYLCAWSGNRVGQPQHFGDGTRLSIL.

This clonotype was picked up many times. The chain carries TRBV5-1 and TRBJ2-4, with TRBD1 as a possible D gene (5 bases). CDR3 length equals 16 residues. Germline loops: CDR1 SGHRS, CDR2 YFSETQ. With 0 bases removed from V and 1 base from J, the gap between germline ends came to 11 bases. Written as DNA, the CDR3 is TGCGCCAGCAGCTTGGCAGGACACGGCGCCAAAAACATTCAGTACTTC. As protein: CASSLAGHGAKNIQYF.

Here the CDR3 reads CASIVQETYNEQFF. DNA for the CDR3: TGTGCCAGCATTGTACAGGAGACCTACAATGAGCAGTTCTTC. The gene calls are TRBV6-1 and TRBJ2-1; D perhaps matches TRBD1 (5 bases). With 7 bases removed from V and 2 bases from J, the gap between germline ends came to 12 bases. CDR3 length: 14 amino acids. CDR1 is MNHNS, CDR2 SASEGT, per germline.

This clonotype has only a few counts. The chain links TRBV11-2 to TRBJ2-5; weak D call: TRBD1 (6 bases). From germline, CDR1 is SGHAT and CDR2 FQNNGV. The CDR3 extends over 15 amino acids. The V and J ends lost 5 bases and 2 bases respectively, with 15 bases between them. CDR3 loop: CASSGRRTVQETQYF. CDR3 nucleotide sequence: TGTGCCAGCAGCGGAAGGAGGACAGTTCAAGAGACCCAGTACTTC.

The chain's CDR3 is CAGGSVQETQYF. DNA for the CDR3: TGTGCCGGCGGCTCAGTCCAAGAGACCCAGTACTTC. This chain links TRBV2 with TRBJ2-5; D uncertain. The V end was cut by 11 bases, the J end by 1 base, with 11 bases between. The CDR3 is made up of 12 amino acids. The germline CDR1 and CDR2 sequences are SNHLY and FYNNEI.

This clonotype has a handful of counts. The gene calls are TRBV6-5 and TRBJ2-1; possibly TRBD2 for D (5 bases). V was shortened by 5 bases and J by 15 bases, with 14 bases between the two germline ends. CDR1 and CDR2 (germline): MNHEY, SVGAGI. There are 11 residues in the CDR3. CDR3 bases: TGTGCCAGCAGTACTACCGGGAAGTGGTTCTTC. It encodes CASSTTGKWFF.

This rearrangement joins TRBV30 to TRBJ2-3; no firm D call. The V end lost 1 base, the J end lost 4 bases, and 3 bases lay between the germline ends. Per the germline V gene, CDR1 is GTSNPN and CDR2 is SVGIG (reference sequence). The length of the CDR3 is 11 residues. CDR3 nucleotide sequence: TGTGCCTGGAGTGCCTCAGATACGCAGTATTTT. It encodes CAWSASDTQYF.

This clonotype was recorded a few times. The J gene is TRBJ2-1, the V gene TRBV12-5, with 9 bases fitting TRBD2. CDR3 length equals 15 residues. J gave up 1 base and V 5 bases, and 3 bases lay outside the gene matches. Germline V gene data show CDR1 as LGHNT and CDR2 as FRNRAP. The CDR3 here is CASGPLAGSYNEQFF. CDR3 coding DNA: TGTGCTAGTGGTCCCCTAGCGGGATCCTACAATGAGCAGTTCTTC.

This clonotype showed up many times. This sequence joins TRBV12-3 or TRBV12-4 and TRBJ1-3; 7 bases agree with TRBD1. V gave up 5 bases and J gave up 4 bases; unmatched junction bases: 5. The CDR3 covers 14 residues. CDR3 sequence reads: CASSTGVEGNTIYF. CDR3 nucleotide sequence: TGTGCCAGCAGTACAGGGGTGGAAGGAAACACCATATATTTT.

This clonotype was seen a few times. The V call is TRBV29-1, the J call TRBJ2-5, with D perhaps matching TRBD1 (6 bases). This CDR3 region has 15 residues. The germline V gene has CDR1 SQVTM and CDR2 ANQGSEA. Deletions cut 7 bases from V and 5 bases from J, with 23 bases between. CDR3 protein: CSARRAVGAQETQYF. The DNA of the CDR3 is TGCAGCGCTCGAAGGGCCGTGGGGGCGCAGGAGACCCAGTACTTC. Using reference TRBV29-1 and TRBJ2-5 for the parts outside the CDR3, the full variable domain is SAVISQKPSRDICQRGTSLTIQCQVDSQVTMMFWYRQQPGQSLTLIATANQGSEATYESGFVIDKFPISRPNLTFSTLTVSNMSPEDSSIYLCSARRAVGAQETQYFGPGTRLLVL.

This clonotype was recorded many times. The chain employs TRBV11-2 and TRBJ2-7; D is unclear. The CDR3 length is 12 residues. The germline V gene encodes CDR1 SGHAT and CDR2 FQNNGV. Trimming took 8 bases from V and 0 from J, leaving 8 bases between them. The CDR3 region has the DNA TGTGCCAGCGCGAGGAGCTCCTACGAGCAGTACTTC. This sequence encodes CASARSSYEQYF.

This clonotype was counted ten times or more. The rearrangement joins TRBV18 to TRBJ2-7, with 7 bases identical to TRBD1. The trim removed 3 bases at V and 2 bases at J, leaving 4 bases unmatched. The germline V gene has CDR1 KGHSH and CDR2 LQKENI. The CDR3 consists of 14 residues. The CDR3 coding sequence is TGTGCCAGCTCACCGGACAGGAGGACCTACGAGCAGTACTTC. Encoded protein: CASSPDRRTYEQYF. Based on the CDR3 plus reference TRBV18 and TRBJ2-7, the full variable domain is NAGVMQNPRHLVRRRGQEARLRCSPMKGHSHVYWYRQLPEEGLKFMVYLQKENIIDESGMPKERFSAEFPKEGPSILRIQQVVRGDSAAYFCASSPDRRTYEQYFGPGTRLTVT.